These 3 T cell receptor beta chains were sequenced from one sample in a study of T cell repertoires in cytomegalovirus infection. TCRdb reanalysed the reads using MiXCR and keeps one entry per CDR3 protein. The sample carries some 270,000 distinct CDR3 sequences, about 15% recorded once. Specimen: CD8+ T cells from PBMCs. The receptors derive from a human donor in good health (CMV status not recorded). Some clones in this sample may be carry-over from other donors' samples.

This clonotype came up a few times. The V and J genes are TRBV20-1 and TRBJ1-2; possible D gene TRBD1, 6 bases. Trimming took off 4 bases at V and 0 bases at J, with 15 bases between the two ends. The CDR3 is 15 residues long. The germline CDR1 and CDR2 sequences are DFQATT and SNEGSKA (reference sequence). This chain's CDR3 is CSAMNKDRTNYGYTF. The CDR3, as DNA: TGCAGTGCTATGAACAAGGACAGAACTAACTATGGCTACACCTTC.

The rearrangement links TRBV7-6 to TRBJ2-1, with 8 bases that match TRBD2. The CDR3 has 15 amino acids. Germline V lookup: CDR1 SGHVS, CDR2 FNYEAQ. With 4 bases clipped from V and 3 bases from J, the junction kept 5 bases outside the gene matches. In DNA, the CDR3 is TGTGCCAGCAGCTCCGGCACTAGCGGCTACAATGAGCAGTTCTTC. It translates to CASSSGTSGYNEQFF.

This clonotype turned up a few times. V gene TRBV6-5 combines with J gene TRBJ1-1; unclear D gene. V lost 2 bases and J lost 2, with 9 bases in between. In germline, CDR1 is MNHEY, CDR2 SVGAGI. The CDR3 runs 14 residues. The CDR3 loop reads CASSYERSNTEAFF. CDR3 DNA: TGTGCCAGCAGTTACGAGCGGAGTAACACTGAAGCTTTCTTT.